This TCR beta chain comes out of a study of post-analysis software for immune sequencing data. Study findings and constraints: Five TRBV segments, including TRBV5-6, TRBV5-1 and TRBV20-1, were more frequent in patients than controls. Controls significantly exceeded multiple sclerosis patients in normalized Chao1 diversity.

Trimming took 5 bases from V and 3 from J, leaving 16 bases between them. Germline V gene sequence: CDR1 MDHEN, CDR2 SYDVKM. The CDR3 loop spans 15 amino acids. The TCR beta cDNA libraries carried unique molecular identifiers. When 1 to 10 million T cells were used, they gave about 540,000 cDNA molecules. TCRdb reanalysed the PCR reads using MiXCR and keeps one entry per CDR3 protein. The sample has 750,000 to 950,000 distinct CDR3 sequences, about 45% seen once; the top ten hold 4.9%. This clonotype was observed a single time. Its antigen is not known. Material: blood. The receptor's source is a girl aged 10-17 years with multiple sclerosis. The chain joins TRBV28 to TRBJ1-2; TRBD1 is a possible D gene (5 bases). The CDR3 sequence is CASSVSGTMYYGYTF. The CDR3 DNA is TGTGCCAGCAGTGTATCCGGGACGATGTACTATGGCTACACCTTC.